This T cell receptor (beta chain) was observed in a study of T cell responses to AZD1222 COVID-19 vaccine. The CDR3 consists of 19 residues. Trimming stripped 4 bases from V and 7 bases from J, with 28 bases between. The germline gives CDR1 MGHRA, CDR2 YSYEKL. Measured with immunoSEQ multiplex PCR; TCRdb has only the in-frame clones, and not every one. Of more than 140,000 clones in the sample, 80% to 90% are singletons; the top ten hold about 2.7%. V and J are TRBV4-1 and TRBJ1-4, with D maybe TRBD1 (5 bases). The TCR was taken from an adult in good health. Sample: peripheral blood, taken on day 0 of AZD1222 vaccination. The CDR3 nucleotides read TGCGCCAGCAGCCCTTCCGCGGGGGGACCCTCGCTCGGCGGTGAAAAACTGTTTTTT. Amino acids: CASSPSAGGPSLGGEKLFF.